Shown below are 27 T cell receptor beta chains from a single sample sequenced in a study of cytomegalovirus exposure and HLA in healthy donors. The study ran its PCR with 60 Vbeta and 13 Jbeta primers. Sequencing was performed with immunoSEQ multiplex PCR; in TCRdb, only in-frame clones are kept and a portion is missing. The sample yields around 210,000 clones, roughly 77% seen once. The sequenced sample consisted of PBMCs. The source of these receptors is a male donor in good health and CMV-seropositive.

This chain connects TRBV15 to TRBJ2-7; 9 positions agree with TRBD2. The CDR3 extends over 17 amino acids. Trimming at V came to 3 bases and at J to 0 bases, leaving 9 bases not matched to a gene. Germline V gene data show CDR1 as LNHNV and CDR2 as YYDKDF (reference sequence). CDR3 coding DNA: TGTGCCACCAGCAGGGTACGAGCGGGAGGAAGCTCCTACGAGCAGTACTTC. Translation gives CATSRVRAGGSSYEQYF.

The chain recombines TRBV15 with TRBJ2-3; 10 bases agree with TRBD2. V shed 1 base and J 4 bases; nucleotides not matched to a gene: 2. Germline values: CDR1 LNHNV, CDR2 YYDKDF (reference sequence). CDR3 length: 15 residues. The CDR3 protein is CATSRVSGRSDTQYF. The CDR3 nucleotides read TGTGCCACCAGCAGAGTTAGCGGGAGGTCAGATACGCAGTATTTT.

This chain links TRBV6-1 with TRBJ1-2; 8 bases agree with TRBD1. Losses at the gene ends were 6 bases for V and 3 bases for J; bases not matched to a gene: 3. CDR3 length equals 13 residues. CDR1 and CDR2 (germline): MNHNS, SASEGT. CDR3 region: CASRDRVDYGYTF. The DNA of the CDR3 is TGTGCCAGCAGGGACAGGGTGGACTATGGCTACACCTTC.

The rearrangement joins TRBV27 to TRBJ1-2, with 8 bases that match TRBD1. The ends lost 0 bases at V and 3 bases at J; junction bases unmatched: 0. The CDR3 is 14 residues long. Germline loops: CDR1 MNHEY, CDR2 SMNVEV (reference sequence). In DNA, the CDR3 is TGTGCCAGCAGTTTATCGGGACAGGACTATGGCTACACCTTC. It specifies CASSLSGQDYGYTF.

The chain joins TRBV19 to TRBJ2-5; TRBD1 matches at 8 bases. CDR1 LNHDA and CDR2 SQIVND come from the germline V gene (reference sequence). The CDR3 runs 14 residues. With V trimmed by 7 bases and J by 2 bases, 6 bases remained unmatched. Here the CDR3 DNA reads TGTGCCAGTACCTCCAGGGGGCGGCAAGAGACCCAGTACTTC. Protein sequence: CASTSRGRQETQYF.

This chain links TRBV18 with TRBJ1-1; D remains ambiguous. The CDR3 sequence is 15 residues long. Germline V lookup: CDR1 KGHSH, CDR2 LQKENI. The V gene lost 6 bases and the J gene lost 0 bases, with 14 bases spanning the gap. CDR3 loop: CASSQGLRLNTEAFF. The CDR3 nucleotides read TGTGCCAGCTCCCAAGGTCTGAGGTTGAACACTGAAGCTTTCTTT.

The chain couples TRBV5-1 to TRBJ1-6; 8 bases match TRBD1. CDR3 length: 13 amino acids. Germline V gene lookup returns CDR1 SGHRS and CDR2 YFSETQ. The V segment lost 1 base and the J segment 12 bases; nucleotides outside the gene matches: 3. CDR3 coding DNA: TGCGCCAGCAGCTTGACAGGGGGGTTACCCCTCCACTTT. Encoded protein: CASSLTGGLPLHF.

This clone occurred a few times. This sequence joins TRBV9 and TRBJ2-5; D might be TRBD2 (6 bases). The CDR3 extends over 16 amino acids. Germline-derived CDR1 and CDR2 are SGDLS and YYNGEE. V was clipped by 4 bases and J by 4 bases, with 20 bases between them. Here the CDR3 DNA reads TGTGCCAGCAGCTACAACGTCGGGGGACGGACAGAGACCCAGTACTTC. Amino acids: CASSYNVGGRTETQYF.

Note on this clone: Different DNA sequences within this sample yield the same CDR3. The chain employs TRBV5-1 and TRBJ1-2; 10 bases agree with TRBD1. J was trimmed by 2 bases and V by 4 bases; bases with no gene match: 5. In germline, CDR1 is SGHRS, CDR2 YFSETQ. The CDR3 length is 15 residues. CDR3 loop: CASSLEGQGNYGYTF. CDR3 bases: TGCGCCAGCAGCCTGGAGGGACAGGGGAACTATGGCTACACCTTC. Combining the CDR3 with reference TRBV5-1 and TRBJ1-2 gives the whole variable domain KAGVTQTPRYLIKTRGQQVTLSCSPISGHRSVSWYQQTPGQGLQFLFEYFSETQRNKGNFPGRFSGRQFSNSRSEMNVSTLELGDSALYLCASSLEGQGNYGYTFGSGTRLTVV.

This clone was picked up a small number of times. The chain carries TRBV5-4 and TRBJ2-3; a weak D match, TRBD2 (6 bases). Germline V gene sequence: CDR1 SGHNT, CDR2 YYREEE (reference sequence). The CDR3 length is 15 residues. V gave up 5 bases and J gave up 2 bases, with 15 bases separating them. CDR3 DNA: TGTGCCAGCAGTTCCCGGGGGACCTACACAGATACGCAGTATTTT. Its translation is CASSSRGTYTDTQYF.

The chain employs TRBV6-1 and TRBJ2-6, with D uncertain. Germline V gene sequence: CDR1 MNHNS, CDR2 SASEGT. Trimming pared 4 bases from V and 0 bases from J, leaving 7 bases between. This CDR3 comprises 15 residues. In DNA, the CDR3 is TGTGCCAGCAGTGCCAGTTTCTCTGGGGCCAACGTCCTGACTTTC. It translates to CASSASFSGANVLTF.

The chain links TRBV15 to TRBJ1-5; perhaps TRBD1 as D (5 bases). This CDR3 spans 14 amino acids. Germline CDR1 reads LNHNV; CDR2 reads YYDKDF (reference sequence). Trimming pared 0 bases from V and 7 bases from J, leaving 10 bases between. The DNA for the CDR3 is TGTGCCACCAGCAGAGATCATCAGGGCCAGCCCCAGCATTTT. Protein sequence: CATSRDHQGQPQHF.

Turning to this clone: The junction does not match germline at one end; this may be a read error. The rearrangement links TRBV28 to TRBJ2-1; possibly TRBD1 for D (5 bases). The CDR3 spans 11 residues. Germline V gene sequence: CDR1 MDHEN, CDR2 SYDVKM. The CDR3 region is CASRTVNGQFF. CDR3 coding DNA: TGTGCCAGCAGGACAGTGAATGGGCAGTTCTTC.

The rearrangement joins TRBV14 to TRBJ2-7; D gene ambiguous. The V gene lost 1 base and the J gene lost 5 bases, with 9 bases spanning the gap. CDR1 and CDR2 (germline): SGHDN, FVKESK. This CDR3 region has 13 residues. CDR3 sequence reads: CASSQAKSHEQYF. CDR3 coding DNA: TGTGCCAGCAGCCAAGCGAAAAGCCACGAGCAGTACTTC.

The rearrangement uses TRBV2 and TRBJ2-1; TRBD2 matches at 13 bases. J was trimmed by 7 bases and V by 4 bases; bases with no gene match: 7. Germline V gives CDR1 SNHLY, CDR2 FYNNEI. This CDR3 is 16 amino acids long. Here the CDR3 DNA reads TGTGCCAGCAGTGGTACTAGCGGGGGGGTATGGAATGAGCAGTTCTTC. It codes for CASSGTSGGVWNEQFF.

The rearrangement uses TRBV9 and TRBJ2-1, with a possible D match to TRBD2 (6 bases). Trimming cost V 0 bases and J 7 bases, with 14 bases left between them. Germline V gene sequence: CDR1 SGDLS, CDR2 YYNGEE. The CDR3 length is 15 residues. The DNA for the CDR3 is TGTGCCAGCAGCGTAGAGGGAGGTCTTCTTAATGAGCAGTTCTTC. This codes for CASSVEGGLLNEQFF.

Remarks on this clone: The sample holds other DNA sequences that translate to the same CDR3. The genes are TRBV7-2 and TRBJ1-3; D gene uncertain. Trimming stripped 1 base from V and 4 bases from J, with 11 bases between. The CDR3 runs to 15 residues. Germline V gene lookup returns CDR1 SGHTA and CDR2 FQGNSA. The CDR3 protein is CASSLVAGSGNTIYF. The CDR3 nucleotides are TGTGCCAGCAGCTTAGTAGCGGGTTCAGGAAACACCATATATTTT. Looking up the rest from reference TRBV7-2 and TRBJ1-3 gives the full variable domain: GAGVSQSPSNKVTEKGKDVELRCDPISGHTALYWYRQSLGQGLEFLIYFQGNSAPDKSGLPSDRFSAERTGGSVSTLTIQRTQQEDSAVYLCASSLVAGSGNTIYFGEGSWLTVV.

The CDR3 protein is CASSLGGSWPYEQYF. The CDR3 DNA reads TGTGCCAGCAGTTTAGGAGGGAGTTGGCCCTACGAGCAGTACTTC. The V gene is TRBV28, the J gene TRBJ2-7, with D possibly TRBD2 on 6 matching bases. Germline V gives CDR1 MDHEN, CDR2 SYDVKM. This CDR3 comprises 15 residues. V was clipped by 2 bases and J by 2 bases, with 13 bases between them.

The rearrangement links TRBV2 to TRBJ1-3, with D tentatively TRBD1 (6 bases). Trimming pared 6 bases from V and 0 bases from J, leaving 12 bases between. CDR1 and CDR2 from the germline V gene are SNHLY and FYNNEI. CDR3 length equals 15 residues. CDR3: CASRGTDSSGNTIYF. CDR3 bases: TGTGCCAGCAGGGGGACGGACAGCTCTGGAAACACCATATATTTT.

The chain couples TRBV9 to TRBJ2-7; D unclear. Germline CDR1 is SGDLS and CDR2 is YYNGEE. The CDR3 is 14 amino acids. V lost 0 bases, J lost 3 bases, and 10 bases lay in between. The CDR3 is CASSVAEHIYEQYF. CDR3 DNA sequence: TGTGCCAGCAGCGTAGCGGAGCACATCTACGAGCAGTACTTC. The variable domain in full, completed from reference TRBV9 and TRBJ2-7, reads DSGVTQTPKHLITATGQRVTLRCSPRSGDLSVYWYQQSLDQGLQFLIQYYNGEERAKGNILERFSAQQFPDLHSELNLSSLELGDSALYFCASSVAEHIYEQYFGPGTRLTVT.

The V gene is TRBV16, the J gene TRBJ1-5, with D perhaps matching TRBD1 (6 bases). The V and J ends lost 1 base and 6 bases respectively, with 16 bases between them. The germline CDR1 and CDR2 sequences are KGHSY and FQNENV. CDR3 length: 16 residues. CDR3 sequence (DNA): TGTGCCAGCAGCCAATGGAAGGAAAGGGGGAGTCAGCCCCAGCATTTT. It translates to CASSQWKERGSQPQHF.

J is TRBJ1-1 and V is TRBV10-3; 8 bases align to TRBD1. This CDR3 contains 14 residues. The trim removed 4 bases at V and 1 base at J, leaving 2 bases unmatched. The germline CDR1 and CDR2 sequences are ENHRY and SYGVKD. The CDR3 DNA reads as TGTGCCATCAGTGGGACAGGGAAGAACACTGAAGCTTTCTTT. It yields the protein CAISGTGKNTEAFF.

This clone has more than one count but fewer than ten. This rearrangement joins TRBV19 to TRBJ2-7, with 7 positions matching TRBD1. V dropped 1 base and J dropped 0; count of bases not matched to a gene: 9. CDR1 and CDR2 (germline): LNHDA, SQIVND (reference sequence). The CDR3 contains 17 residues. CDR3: CASSIAQGQAYSYEQYF. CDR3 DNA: TGTGCCAGTAGTATAGCCCAAGGACAGGCCTACTCCTACGAGCAGTACTTC.

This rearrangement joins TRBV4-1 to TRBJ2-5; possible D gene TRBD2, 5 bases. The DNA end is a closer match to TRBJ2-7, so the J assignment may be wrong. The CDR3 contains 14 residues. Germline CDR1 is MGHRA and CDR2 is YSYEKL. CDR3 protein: CASSQGGLVHEQYF. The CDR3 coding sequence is TGCGCCAGCAGCCAAGGAGGACTTGTCCACGAGCAGTACTTC.

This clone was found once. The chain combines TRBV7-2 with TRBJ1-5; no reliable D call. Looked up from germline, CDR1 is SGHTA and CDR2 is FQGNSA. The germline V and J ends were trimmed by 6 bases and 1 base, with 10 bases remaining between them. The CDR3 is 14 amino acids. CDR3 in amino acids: CASRFGSSNQPQHF. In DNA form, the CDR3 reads TGTGCCAGCAGGTTCGGGTCGAGCAATCAGCCCCAGCATTTT. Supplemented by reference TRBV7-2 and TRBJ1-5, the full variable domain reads GAGVSQSPSNKVTEKGKDVELRCDPISGHTALYWYRQSLGQGLEFLIYFQGNSAPDKSGLPSDRFSAERTGGSVSTLTIQRTQQEDSAVYLCASRFGSSNQPQHFGDGTRLSIL.

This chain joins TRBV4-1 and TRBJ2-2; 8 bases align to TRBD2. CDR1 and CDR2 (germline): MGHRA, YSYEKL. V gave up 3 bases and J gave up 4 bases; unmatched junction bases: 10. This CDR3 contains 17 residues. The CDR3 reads CASSHSIAGSGTGELFF. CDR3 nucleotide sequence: TGCGCCAGCAGCCATAGCATAGCGGGGTCGGGCACCGGGGAGCTGTTTTTT.

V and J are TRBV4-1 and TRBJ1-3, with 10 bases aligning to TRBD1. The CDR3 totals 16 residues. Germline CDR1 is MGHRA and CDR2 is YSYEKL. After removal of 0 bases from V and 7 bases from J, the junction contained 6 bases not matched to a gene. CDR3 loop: CASSQDRQGAANTIYF. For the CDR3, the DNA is TGCGCCAGCAGCCAAGATCGACAGGGGGCAGCGAACACCATATATTTT.